These 20 T cell receptor beta chains were sequenced from one sample in a study of OX40 agonist ivuxolimab in advanced cancers. TCRdb's copy holds only in-frame clones and misses some; the assay was immunoSEQ multiplex PCR. The data show roughly 90,000 clones, about 87% seen once. The specimen comprised CD4+ or CD8+ T cells sorted from blood, sampled in a trial of the OX40 agonist ivuxolimab. The receptors come from an adult with an advanced solid tumor such as melanoma, head and neck, liver or kidney cancer.

The rearrangement links TRBV5-5 to TRBJ2-5; D is possibly TRBD1 (6 bases). Trimming removed 1 base from V and 5 bases from J, with 12 bases in between. The CDR3 has 14 amino acids. CDR1 SGHKS and CDR2 YYEKEE come from the germline V gene (reference sequence). The CDR3 here is CASSLQGIGETQYF. The CDR3 DNA follows: TGTGCCAGCAGCTTGCAGGGGATTGGGGAGACCCAGTACTTC.

This sequence joins TRBV5-1 and TRBJ1-4; TRBD1 matches 11 bases. Germline CDR1 and CDR2: SGHRS and YFSETQ. This CDR3 comprises 14 residues. Here the CDR3 DNA reads TGCGCTACGGGACAGGGGGCAACTAATGAAAAACTGTTTTTT. Translated: CATGQGATNEKLFF.

The rearrangement uses TRBV7-2 and TRBJ1-2; D uncertain. The V end was cut by 1 base, the J end by 7 bases, with 13 bases between. The CDR3 is 14 residues long. Germline V CDR1 and CDR2: SGHTA, FQGNSA. CDR3: CASSLDWVSAGYTF. The CDR3 coding sequence is TGTGCCAGCAGCTTAGACTGGGTATCTGCTGGCTACACCTTC.

The chain recombines TRBV19 with TRBJ1-1, with TRBD1 as a possible D gene (5 bases). The V gene lost 0 bases and the J gene lost 3 bases, with 11 bases spanning the gap. The CDR3 contains 15 residues. Germline lookup yields CDR1 LNHDA and CDR2 SQIVND (reference sequence). For the CDR3, the DNA is TGTGCCAGTAGTATAGATCCGGGGCAGGACACTGAAGCTTTCTTT. It specifies CASSIDPGQDTEAFF.

The rearrangement uses TRBV4-1 and TRBJ2-7, with D uncertain. Germline assignment: CDR1 MGHRA and CDR2 YSYEKL. V lost 0 bases and J lost 3, with 12 bases in between. The CDR3 consists of 15 residues. In nucleotides, the CDR3 is TGCGCCAGCAGCCAAGATCGCGCGGTTAACTACGAGCAGTACTTC. It is translated as CASSQDRAVNYEQYF.

The rearrangement links TRBV6-1 to TRBJ1-1; D unclear. The V and J ends lost 2 bases and 10 bases respectively, with 11 bases between them. Looked up from germline, CDR1 is MNHNS and CDR2 is SASEGT. There are 12 residues in the CDR3. The CDR3 region has the DNA TGTGCCAGCAGTGAAACGGTCCCCCGAGCTTTCTTT. Translated, it gives CASSETVPRAFF.

The V gene is TRBV5-1, the J gene TRBJ2-7; 8 bases map to TRBD1. J lost 4 bases, V lost 0 bases, and 3 bases had no gene match. Germline V gene sequence: CDR1 SGHRS, CDR2 YFSETQ. The CDR3 is 14 residues long. CDR3 sequence reads: CASSLARGLYEQYF. CDR3 bases: TGCGCCAGCAGCTTGGCCAGGGGGCTATACGAGCAGTACTTC. Drawing the rest from reference TRBV5-1 and TRBJ2-7, the complete variable domain is KAGVTQTPRYLIKTRGQQVTLSCSPISGHRSVSWYQQTPGQGLQFLFEYFSETQRNKGNFPGRFSGRQFSNSRSEMNVSTLELGDSALYLCASSLARGLYEQYFGPGTRLTVT.

The chain is built from TRBV28 and TRBJ1-2; perhaps TRBD1 as D (5 bases). The CDR3 loop spans 12 amino acids. From germline, CDR1 is MDHEN and CDR2 SYDVKM. V was clipped by 7 bases and J by 4 bases, with 10 bases between them. The CDR3 spells CASTRQGYGYTF. CDR3 coding DNA: TGTGCCAGCACCCGGCAGGGCTATGGCTACACCTTC.

The chain employs TRBV25-1 and TRBJ1-6, with D unresolved. Between the trimmed V and J ends, which lost 7 bases and 4 bases, there was a span of 14 bases. The CDR3 covers 15 residues. The germline gives CDR1 MGHDK, CDR2 SYGVNS. In DNA form, the CDR3 reads TGTGCCAGCAAGGAGTCAGCTAATTATAATTCACCCCTCCACTTT. It translates to CASKESANYNSPLHF.

The chain joins TRBV28 to TRBJ2-4; D gene unclear. V shed 3 bases and J shed 6 bases, with 12 bases lying between them. This CDR3 has 14 amino acids. Germline V gene data show CDR1 as MDHEN and CDR2 as SYDVKM. This CDR3 reads CASSLATVGNIQYF. CDR3 nucleotides: TGTGCCAGCAGTTTGGCTACAGTCGGAAACATTCAGTACTTC.

The chain is built from TRBV28 and TRBJ2-7; no clear D gene. Between the trimmed V and J ends, which lost 5 bases and 2 bases, there was a span of 4 bases. This CDR3 contains 11 residues. CDR1 is MDHEN and CDR2 is SYDVKM in the germline V gene. In nucleotides, the CDR3 is TGTGCCAGCAGTCGAACCTACGAGCAGTACTTC. This codes for CASSRTYEQYF.

CDR3 in amino acids: CASSAGQGVFEAFF. The CDR3 nucleotides read TGTGCCAGCAGCGCGGGACAGGGGGTGTTTGAAGCTTTCTTT. The chain uses TRBV6-6 and TRBJ1-1; 11 bases are a match to TRBD1. Germline V gene data show CDR1 as MNHNY and CDR2 as SVGAGI (reference sequence). V dropped 6 bases and J dropped 7; count of bases not matched to a gene: 7. The CDR3 has 14 amino acids.

V is TRBV10-3 and J is TRBJ2-3; 9 positions match TRBD2. V shed 8 bases and J 5 bases; nucleotides not matched to a gene: 5. The length of the CDR3 is 13 residues. Germline CDR1 and CDR2: ENHRY and SYGVKD. The CDR3 is CAIAGGPVDTQYF. The CDR3 nucleotides read TGTGCCATCGCGGGGGGGCCTGTAGATACGCAGTATTTT.

This clone showed up just once. The V call is TRBV30, the J call TRBJ1-2, with 8 bases matching TRBD1. Germline V gene sequence: CDR1 GTSNPN, CDR2 SVGIG (reference sequence). The CDR3 length is 12 residues. Trimming removed 3 bases from V and 4 bases from J; junction bases left unmatched: 1. The chain's CDR3 is CAWRTGAYGYTF. The CDR3 DNA sequence: TGTGCCTGGAGGACAGGGGCCTATGGCTACACCTTC.

V gene TRBV4-2 combines with J gene TRBJ1-4, with D possibly being TRBD1 (5 bases). In germline, CDR1 is LGHNA, CDR2 YNFKEQ. Trimming left V 0 bases short and J 10 bases short, with 12 bases between. The CDR3 has 14 amino acids. Here the CDR3 DNA reads TGTGCCAGCAGCCAAGATAGGGTTGGGGGAAAACTGTTTTTT. Amino acids: CASSQDRVGGKLFF.

This chain joins TRBV5-6 and TRBJ2-4, with D possibly being TRBD1 or TRBD2 (5 bases each). Looked up from germline, CDR1 is SGHDT and CDR2 is YYEEEE. This CDR3 is built from 13 residues. V was shortened by 8 bases and J by 3 bases, with 12 bases between the two germline ends. This CDR3 is CASSGDGKNIQYF. In DNA, the CDR3 is TGTGCCAGTTCTGGGGACGGCAAAAACATTCAGTACTTC.

This chain connects TRBV18 to TRBJ2-1; no definite D call. Germline V gene data show CDR1 as KGHSH and CDR2 as LQKENI. The V gene lost 5 bases and the J gene lost 9 bases, with 14 bases spanning the gap. The CDR3 extends over 13 amino acids. CDR3 sequence reads: CASSNGPVGEQFF. For the CDR3, the DNA is TGTGCCAGCTCAAATGGACCGGTCGGTGAGCAGTTCTTC.

The gene calls are TRBV5-4 and TRBJ2-7; weak D call: TRBD2 (5 bases). Germline-derived CDR1 and CDR2 are SGHNT and YYREEE (reference sequence). The V gene lost 0 bases and the J gene lost 5 bases, with 15 bases spanning the gap. This CDR3 has 15 residues. The CDR3 here is CASSLEGDTSDEQYF. Written as DNA, the CDR3 is TGTGCCAGCAGCTTGGAGGGAGATACATCCGACGAGCAGTACTTC.

The V and J genes are TRBV7-2 and TRBJ1-6, with D unresolved. Germline CDR1 and CDR2: SGHTA and FQGNSA. The CDR3 length is 14 residues. V gave up 4 bases and J gave up 7 bases, with 11 bases separating them. The chain's CDR3 is CASSYSGPNSPLHF. In nucleotides, the CDR3 is TGTGCCAGCAGCTACAGCGGCCCCAATTCACCCCTCCACTTT.

This chain uses TRBV7-3 with TRBJ2-2, with D unclear. The CDR3 extends over 12 amino acids. V lost 6 bases to trimming and J lost 5 bases, with 7 bases between them. Germline V gives CDR1 SGHTA, CDR2 FQGTGA. In nucleotides, the CDR3 is TGTGCCAGCAGATATCTGACCGGGGAGCTGTTTTTT. Its translation is CASRYLTGELFF.